Described below is a single T cell receptor beta chain sequence and its context. No antigen is known for it. The sample comes from a study of T cell responses to AZD1222 COVID-19 vaccine. Study results and limitations: Donors skewed white British and female; clonal diversity was possibly underestimated.

There are 16 residues in the CDR3. V was shortened by 5 bases and J by 0 bases, with 13 bases between the two germline ends. Germline V gives CDR1 LGHNA, CDR2 YSLEER. Clones were sequenced by immunoSEQ multiplex PCR, and TCRdb holds only the in-frame ones, with some missing. The sample yields approximately 130,000 clones, approximately 88% seen once. The source of this sequence is an adult who received the AZD1222 COVID-19 vaccine. The specimen comprised peripheral blood, sampled 28 days after the second AZD1222 dose. The chain uses TRBV4-3 and TRBJ1-4; the D is unclear. CDR3 bases: TGCGCCAGCAGCAGTTATTATCACTCAACTAATGAAAAACTGTTTTTT. Translating gives CASSSYYHSTNEKLFF.